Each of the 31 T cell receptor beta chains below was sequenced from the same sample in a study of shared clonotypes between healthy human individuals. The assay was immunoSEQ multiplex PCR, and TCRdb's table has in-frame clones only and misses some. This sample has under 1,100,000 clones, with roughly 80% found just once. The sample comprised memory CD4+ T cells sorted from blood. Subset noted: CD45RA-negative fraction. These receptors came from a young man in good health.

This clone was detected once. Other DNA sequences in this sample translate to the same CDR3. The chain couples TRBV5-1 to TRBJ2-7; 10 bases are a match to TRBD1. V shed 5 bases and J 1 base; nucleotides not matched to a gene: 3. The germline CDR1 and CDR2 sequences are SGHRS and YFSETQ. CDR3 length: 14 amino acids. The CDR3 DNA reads TGCGCCAGCAGACGGGACAGGGGTTCCTACGAGCAGTACTTC. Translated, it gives CASRRDRGSYEQYF.

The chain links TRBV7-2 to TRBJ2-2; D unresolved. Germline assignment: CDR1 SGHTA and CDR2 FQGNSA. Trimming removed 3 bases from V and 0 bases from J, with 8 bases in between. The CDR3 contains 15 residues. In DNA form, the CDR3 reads TGTGCCAGCAGCTTGATAGGGTCGAACACCGGGGAGCTGTTTTTT. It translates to CASSLIGSNTGELFF.

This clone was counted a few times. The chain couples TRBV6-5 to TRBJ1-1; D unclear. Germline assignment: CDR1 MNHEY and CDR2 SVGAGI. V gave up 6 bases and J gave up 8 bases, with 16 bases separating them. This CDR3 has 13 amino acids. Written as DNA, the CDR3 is TGTGCCAGCAGACCCCCTCACAGAAAAGAAGCTTTCTTT. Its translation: CASRPPHRKEAFF.

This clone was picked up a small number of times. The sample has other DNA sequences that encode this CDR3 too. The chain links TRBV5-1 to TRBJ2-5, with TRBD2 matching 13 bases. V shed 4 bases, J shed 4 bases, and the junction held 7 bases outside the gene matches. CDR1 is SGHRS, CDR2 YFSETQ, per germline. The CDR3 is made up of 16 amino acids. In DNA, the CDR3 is TGCGCCAGCAGCAGCGGACTAGCGGGAGCGGGAGAGACCCAGTACTTC. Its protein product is CASSSGLAGAGETQYF.

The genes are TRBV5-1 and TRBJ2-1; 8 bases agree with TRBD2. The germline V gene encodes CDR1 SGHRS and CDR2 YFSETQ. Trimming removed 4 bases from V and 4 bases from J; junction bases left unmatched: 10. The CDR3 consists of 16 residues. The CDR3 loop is CASSLSGSTLYNEQFF. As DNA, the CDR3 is TGCGCCAGCAGCCTCAGCGGGAGCACGTTATACAATGAGCAGTTCTTC.

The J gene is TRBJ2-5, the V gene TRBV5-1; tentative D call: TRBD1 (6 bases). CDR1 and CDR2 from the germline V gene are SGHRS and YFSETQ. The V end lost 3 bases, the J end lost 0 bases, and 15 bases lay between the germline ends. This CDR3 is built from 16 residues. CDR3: CASSSSGTPYQETQYF. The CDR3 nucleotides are TGCGCCAGCAGCTCCTCCGGGACACCGTACCAAGAGACCCAGTACTTC. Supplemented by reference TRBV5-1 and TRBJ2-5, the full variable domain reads KAGVTQTPRYLIKTRGQQVTLSCSPISGHRSVSWYQQTPGQGLQFLFEYFSETQRNKGNFPGRFSGRQFSNSRSEMNVSTLELGDSALYLCASSSSGTPYQETQYFGPGTRLLVL.

The CDR3 DNA reads TGTGCCAGCTCACCGAATTCTATGAACGTAGACACCGGGGAGCTGTTTTTT. The encoded protein is CASSPNSMNVDTGELFF. This chain joins TRBV18 and TRBJ2-2; D is undetermined. CDR1 is KGHSH, CDR2 LQKENI, per germline. CDR3 length: 17 amino acids. V was pared by 3 bases and J by 3 bases, with 17 bases between.

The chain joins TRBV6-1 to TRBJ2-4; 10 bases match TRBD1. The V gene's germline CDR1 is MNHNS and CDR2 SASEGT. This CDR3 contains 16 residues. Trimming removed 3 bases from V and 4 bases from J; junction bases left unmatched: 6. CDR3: CASSDRGQGKKNIQYF. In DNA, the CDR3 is TGTGCCAGCAGTGATAGGGGACAGGGGAAAAAAAACATTCAGTACTTC.

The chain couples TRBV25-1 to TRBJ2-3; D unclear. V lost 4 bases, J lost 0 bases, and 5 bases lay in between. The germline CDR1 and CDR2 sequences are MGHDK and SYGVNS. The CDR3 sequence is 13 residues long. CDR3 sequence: CASSASSTDTQYF. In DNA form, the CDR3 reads TGTGCCAGCAGTGCGTCTAGCACAGATACGCAGTATTTT.

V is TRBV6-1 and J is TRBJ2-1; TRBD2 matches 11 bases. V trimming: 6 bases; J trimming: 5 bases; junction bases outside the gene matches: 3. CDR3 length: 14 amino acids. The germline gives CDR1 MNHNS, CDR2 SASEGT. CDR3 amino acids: CASRLAGVDNEQFF. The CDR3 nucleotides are TGTGCCAGCAGACTAGCGGGGGTCGACAATGAGCAGTTCTTC.

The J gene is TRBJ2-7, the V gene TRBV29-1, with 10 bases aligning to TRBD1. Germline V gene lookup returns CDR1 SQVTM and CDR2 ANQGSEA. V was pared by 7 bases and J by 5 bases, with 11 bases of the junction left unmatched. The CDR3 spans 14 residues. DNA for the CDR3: TGCAGCGCCGGACAGGGGGGAAGGGGAAACGAGCAGTACTTC. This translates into CSAGQGGRGNEQYF.

The DNA for the CDR3 is TGTGCCAGCAGCCGAGACGGCGCCCCCAGCGACGAGCAGTACTTC. Protein product: CASSRDGAPSDEQYF. V gene TRBV11-2 combines with J gene TRBJ2-7; D ambiguous. The CDR3 length is 15 residues. Germline V gene lookup returns CDR1 SGHAT and CDR2 FQNNGV. Trimming removed 5 bases from V and 5 bases from J, with 19 bases in between.

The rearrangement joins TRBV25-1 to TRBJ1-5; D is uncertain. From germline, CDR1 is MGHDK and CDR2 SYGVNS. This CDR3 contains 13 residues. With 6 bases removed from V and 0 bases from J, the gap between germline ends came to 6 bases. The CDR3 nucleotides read TGTGCCAGCAGGGGCGATAGCAATCAGCCCCAGCATTTT. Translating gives CASRGDSNQPQHF. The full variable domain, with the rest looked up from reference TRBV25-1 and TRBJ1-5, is EADIYQTPRYLVIGTGKKITLECSQTMGHDKMYWYQQDPGMELHLIHYSYGVNSTEKGDLSSESTVSRIRTEHFPLTLESARPSHTSQYLCASRGDSNQPQHFGDGTRLSIL.

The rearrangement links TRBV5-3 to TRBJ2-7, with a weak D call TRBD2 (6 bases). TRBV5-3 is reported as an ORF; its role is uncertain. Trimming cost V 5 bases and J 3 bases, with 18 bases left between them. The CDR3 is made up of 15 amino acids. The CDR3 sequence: CARRLSGRTIYEQYF. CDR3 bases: TGTGCCAGAAGGCTCTCGGGACGGACTATCTACGAGCAGTACTTC.

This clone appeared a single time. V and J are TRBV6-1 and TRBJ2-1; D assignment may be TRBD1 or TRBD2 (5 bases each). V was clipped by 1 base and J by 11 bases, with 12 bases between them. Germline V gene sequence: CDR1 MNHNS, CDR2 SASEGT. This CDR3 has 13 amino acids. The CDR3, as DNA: TGTGCCAGCAGTGAAGTGACCGGGACCCAGCAGTTCTTC. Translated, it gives CASSEVTGTQQFF.

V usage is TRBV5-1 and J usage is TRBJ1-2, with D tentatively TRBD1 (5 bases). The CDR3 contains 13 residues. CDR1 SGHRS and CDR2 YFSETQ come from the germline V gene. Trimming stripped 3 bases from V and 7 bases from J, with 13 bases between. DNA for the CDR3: TGCGCCAGCAGCTCGACAGAATTACGTGGCTACACCTTC. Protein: CASSSTELRGYTF.

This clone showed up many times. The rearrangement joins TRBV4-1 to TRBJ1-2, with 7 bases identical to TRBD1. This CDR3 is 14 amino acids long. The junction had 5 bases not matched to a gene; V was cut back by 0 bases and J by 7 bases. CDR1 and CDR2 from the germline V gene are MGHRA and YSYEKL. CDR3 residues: CASSQEGQTVGYTF. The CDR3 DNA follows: TGCGCCAGCAGCCAAGAGGGACAGACCGTTGGCTACACCTTC.

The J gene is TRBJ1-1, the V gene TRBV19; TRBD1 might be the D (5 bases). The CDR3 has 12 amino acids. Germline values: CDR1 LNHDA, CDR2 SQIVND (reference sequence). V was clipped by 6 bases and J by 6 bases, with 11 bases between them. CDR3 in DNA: TGTGCCAGTAGCCCCCGGGGCTCTGAAGCTTTCTTT. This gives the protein CASSPRGSEAFF.

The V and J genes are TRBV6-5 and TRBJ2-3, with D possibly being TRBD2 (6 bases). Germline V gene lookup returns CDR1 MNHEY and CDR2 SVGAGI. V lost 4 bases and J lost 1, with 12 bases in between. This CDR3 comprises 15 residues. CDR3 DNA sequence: TGTGCCAGCAGTTTCCGGAGGGCCGGCACAGATACGCAGTATTTT. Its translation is CASSFRRAGTDTQYF.

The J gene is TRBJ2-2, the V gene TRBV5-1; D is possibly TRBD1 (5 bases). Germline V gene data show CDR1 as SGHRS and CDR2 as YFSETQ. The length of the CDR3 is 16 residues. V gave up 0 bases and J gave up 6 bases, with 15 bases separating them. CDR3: CASSLGSKQGAGELFF. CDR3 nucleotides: TGCGCCAGCAGCTTGGGTAGTAAGCAGGGTGCCGGGGAGCTGTTTTTT.

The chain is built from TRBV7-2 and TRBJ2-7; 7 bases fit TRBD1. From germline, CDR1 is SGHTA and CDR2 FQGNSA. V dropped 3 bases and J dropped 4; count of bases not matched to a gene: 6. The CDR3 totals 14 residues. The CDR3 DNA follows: TGTGCCAGCAGCTTTTGGGACAGCTGGTACGAGCAGTACTTC. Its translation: CASSFWDSWYEQYF.

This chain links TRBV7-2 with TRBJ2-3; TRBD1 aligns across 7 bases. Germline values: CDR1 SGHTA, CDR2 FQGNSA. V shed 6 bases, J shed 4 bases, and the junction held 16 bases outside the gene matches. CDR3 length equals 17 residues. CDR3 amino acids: CASSPRGGGPVADTQYF. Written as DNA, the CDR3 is TGTGCCAGCAGTCCTCGAGGGGGCGGCCCTGTCGCAGATACGCAGTATTTT.

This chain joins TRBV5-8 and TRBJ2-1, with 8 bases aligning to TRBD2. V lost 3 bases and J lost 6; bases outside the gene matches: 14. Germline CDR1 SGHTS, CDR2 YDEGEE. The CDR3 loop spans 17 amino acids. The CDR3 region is CASSYLLSGGLGNEQFF. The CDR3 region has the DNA TGTGCCAGCAGCTACTTATTAAGCGGGGGCCTCGGCAATGAGCAGTTCTTC.

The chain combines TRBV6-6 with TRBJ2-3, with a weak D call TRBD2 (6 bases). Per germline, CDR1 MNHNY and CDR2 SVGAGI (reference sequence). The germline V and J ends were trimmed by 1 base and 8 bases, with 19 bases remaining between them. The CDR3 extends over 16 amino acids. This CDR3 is CASSYLAGGPSGTQYF. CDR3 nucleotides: TGTGCCAGCAGTTACTTGGCCGGAGGGCCTTCGGGTACGCAGTATTTT.

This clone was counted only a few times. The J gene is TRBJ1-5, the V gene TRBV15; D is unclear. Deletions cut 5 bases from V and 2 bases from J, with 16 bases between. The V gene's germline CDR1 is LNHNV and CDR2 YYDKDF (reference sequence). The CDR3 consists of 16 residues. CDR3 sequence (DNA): TGTGCCACCAGCGACCCCGGCCCCGGGGGCAATCAGCCCCAGCATTTT. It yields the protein CATSDPGPGGNQPQHF.

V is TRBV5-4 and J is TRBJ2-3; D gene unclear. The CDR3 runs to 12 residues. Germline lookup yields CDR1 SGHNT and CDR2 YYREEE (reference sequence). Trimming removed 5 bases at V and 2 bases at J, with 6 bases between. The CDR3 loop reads CASSRDTDTQYF. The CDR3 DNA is TGTGCCAGCAGTCGTGACACAGATACGCAGTATTTT. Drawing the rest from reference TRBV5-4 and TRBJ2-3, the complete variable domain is ETGVTQSPTHLIKTRGQQVTLRCSSQSGHNTVSWYQQALGQGPQFIFQYYREEENGRGNFPPRFSGLQFPNYSSELNVNALELDDSALYLCASSRDTDTQYFGPGTRLTVL.

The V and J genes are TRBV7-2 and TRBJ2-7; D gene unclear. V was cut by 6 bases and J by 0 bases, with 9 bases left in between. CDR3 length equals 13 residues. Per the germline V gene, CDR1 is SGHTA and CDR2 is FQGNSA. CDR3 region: CASRNPVSYEQYF. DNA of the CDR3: TGTGCCAGCAGAAACCCAGTCTCCTACGAGCAGTACTTC.

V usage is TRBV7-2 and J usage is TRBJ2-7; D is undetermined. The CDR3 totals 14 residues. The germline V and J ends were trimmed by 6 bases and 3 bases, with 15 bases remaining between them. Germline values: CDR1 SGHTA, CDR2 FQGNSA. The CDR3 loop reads CASRTSGSNYEQYF. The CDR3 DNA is TGTGCCAGCAGGACCAGTGGTTCTAACTACGAGCAGTACTTC.

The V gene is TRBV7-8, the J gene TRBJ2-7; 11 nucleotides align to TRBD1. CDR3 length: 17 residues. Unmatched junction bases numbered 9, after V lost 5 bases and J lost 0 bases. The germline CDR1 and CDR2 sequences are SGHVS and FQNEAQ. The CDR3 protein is CASSRTGGAEVSYEQYF. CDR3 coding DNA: TGTGCCAGCAGCCGGACAGGGGGCGCGGAAGTCTCCTACGAGCAGTACTTC. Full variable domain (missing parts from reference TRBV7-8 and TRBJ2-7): GAGVSQSPRYKVAKRGQDVALRCDPISGHVSLFWYQQALGQGPEFLTYFQNEAQLDKSGLPSDRFFAERPEGSVSTLKIQRTQQEDSAVYLCASSRTGGAEVSYEQYFGPGTRLTVT.

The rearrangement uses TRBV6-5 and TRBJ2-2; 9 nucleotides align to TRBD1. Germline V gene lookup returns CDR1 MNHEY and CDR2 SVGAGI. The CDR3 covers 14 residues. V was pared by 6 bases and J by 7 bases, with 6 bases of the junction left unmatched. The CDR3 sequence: CASRHRGLVGELFF. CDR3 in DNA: TGTGCCAGCAGACACAGGGGGCTGGTCGGGGAGCTGTTTTTT.

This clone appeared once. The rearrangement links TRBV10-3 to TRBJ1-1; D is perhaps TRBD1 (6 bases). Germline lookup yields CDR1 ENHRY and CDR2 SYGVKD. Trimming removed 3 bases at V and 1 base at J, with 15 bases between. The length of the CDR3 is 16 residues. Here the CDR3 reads CAISDPTGKENTEAFF. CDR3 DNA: TGTGCCATCAGTGACCCGACAGGAAAGGAGAACACTGAAGCTTTCTTT.